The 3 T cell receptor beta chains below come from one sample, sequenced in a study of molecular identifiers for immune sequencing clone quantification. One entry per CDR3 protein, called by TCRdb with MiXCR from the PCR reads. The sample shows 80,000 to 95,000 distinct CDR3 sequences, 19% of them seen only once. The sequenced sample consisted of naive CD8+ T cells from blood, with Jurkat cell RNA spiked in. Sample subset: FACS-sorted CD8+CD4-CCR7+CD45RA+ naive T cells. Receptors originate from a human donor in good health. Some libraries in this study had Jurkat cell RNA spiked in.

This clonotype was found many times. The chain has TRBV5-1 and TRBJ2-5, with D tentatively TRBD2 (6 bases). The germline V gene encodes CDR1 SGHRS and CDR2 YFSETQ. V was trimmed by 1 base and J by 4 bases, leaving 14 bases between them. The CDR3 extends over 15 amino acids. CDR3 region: CASSLTRGVGETQYF. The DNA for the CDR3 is TGCGCCAGCAGCTTGACCCGCGGGGTCGGAGAGACCCAGTACTTC. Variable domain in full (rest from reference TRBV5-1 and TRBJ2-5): KAGVTQTPRYLIKTRGQQVTLSCSPISGHRSVSWYQQTPGQGLQFLFEYFSETQRNKGNFPGRFSGRQFSNSRSEMNVSTLELGDSALYLCASSLTRGVGETQYFGPGTRLLVL.

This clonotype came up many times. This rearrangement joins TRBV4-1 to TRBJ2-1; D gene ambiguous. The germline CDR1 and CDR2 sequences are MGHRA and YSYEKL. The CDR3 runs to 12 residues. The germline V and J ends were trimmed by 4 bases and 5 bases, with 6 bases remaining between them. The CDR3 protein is CASSPLNNEQFF. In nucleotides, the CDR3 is TGCGCCAGCAGCCCCCTAAACAATGAGCAGTTCTTC.

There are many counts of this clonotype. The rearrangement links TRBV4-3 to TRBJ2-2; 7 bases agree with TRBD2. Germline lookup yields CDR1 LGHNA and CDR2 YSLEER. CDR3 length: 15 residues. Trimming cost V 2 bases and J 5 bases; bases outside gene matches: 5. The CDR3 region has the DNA TGCGCCAGCAGCCAAAGCGGGACTCCTACCGGGGAGCTGTTTTTT. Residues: CASSQSGTPTGELFF.